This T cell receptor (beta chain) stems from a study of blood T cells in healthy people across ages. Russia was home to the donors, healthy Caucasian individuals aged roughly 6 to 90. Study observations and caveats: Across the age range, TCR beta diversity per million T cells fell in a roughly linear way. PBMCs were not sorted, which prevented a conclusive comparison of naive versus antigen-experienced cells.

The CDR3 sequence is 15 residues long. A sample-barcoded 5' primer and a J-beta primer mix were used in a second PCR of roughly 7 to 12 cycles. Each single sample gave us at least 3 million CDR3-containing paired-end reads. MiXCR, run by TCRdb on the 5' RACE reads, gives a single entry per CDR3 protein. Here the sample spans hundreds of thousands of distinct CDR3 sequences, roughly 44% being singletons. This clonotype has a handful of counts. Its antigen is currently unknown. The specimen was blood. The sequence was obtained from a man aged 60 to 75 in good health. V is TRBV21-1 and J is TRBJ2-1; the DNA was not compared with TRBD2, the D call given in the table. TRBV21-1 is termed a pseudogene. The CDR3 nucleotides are TGTGCCAGCAGCATGACGGAGGGTCTCTACAATGAGCAGTTCTTC. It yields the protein CASSMTEGLYNEQFF.